What follows is one T cell receptor beta chain and its context. In the source study's methods: Scientists estimated how many nucleated cells there were by amplifying reference gene primers. Sequencing used immunoSEQ multiplex PCR; TCRdb keeps in-frame clones, though not all of them. The V and J calls and clone size come from that table; D and trimming were worked out from the DNA. The sample holds roughly 140,000 clones, approximately 81% seen once. This sample stems from a study of blood T cell repertoires in COVID-19. The CDR3 loop spans 17 amino acids. The junction had 11 bases not matched to a gene; V was cut back by 6 bases and J by 0 bases. Germline V lookup: CDR1 WNHNN, CDR2 SYGVQD (reference sequence). Followed over time, Seattle patients had been enrolled while infection was active.

The specimen sequenced was peripheral blood. The genes are TRBV10-1 and TRBJ1-2, with TRBD1 matching 9 bases. The TCR sequence derives from a woman aged 55 to 70 with COVID-19, enrolled during active disease. Here the CDR3 DNA reads TGCGCCAGCAGGGCGGGACAGGGAGGACCTGCTAACTATGGCTACACCTTC. This encodes CASRAGQGGPANYGYTF.